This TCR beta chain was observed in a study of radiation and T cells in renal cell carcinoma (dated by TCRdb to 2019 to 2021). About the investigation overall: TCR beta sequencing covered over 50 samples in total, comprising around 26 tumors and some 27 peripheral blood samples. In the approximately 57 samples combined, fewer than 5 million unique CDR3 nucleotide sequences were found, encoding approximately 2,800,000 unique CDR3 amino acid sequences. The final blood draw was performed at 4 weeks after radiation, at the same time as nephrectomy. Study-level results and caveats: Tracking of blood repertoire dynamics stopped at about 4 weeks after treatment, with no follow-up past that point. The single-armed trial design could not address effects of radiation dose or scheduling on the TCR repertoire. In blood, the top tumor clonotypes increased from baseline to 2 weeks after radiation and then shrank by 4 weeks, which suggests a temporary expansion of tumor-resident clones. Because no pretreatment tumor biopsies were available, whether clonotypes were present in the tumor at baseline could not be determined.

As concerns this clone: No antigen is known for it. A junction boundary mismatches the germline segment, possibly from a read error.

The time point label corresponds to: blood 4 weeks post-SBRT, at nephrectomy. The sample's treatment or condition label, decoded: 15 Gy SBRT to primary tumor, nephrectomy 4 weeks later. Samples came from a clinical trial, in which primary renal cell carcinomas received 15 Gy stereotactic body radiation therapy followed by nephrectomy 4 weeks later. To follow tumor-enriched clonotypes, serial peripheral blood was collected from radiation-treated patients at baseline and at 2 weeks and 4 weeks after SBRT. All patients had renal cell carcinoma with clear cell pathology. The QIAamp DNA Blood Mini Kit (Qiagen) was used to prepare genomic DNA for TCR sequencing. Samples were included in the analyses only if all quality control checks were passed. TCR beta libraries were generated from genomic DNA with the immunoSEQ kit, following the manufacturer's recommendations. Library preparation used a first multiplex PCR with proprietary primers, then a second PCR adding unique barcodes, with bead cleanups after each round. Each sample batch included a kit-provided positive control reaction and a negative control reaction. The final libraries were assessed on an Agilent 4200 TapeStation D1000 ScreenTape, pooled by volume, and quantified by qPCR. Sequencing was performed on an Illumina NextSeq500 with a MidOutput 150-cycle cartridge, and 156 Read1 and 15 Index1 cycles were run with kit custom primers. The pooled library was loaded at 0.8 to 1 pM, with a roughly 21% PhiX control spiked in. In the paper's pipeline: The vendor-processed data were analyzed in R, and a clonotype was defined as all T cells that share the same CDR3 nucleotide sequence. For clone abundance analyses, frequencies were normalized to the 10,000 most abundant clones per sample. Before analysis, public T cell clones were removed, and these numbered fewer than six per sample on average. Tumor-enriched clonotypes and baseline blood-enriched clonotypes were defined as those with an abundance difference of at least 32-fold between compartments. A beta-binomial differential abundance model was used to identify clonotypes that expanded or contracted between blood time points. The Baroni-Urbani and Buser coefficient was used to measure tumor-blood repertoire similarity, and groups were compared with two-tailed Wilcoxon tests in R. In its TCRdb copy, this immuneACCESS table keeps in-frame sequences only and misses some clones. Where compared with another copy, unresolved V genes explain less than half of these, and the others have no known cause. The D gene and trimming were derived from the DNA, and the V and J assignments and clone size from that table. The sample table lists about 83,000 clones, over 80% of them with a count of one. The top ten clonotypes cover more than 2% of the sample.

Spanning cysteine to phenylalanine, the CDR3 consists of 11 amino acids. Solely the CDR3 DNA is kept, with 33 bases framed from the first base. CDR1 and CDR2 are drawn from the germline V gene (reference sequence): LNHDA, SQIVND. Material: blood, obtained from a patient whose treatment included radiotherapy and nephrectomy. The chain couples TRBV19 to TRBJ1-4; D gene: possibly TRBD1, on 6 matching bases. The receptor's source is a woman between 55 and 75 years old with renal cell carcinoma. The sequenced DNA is TGCCAGGGGTCAACTAATGAAAAACTGTTTTTT. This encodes CQGSTNEKLFF.